This paragraph reports one T cell receptor beta chain. Its specific antigen is unknown. The sample holds no much larger clone one base away, and base qualities are not on file. The data originate from a study of cytomegalovirus exposure and HLA in healthy donors (dated by TCRdb to about 2017). With respect to the entire study: According to an earlier analysis of a few hundred of the donors, about 179 million T cells yielded 120 million or so unique TCR beta sequences and approximately 280 Gb of sequence data. An early release covering 550 to 650 HLA-typed donors comprised about 300 gigabases of sequencing data and tens of millions of unique TCR sequences. Of the 300 to 400 genotyped donors, about 84% fell in the genetic ancestry cluster associated with self-reported Caucasian donors. The aim of the study was to test whether cataloging public T cell receptors could identify signatures of past pathogen exposure. The study used immunosequencing to profile the T cell repertoires of approximately 630 subjects and linked those repertoires to cytomegalovirus serostatus. A separate validation cohort of 100 to 150 different subjects was used in addition to the roughly 700-subject first cohort. To predict cytomegalovirus infection status, the study combined high-throughput TCR immunosequencing, statistical association of individual TCRs with disease status, and machine learning. A later analysis re-examined previously published TCR beta repertoires from more than 550 donors and added high-resolution HLA genotyping to investigate patterns of TCR occurrence. The later analysis used no new phenotypic data to find candidate immune exposures, relying instead on TCR beta sequences and their occurrence across donors. In an earlier analysis of several hundred of the donors, high-throughput TCR beta sequencing was used to judge whether each TCR beta V gene segment behaved as functional or pseudogenic. Donor age, sex, ethnicity and CMV serostatus were collected together with the repertoire data. In a later genetic analysis, genome-wide SNP genotypes for about 55% of the 666 donors were used, and that subset was treated as a discovery cohort. All discovery cohort repertoires had been generated using a single sequencing platform. HLA typing included class I and class II loci at four-digit resolution. The number of donors typed differed by locus, with about 629-640 for A, B, C, DRB1 and DQB1, around 520 for DQA1, approximately 580 for DPA1, and about 450 for DPB1. A few DR-DQ haplotypes were treated as single units for association and clustering because of strong linkage in the cohort. Across about 380 genotyped donors of the cohort, an average of about 240,000 unique TCR beta nucleotide sequences per donor were sequenced, and approximately 19% of those sequences were non-productive.

The cohort comprised around 700 healthy bone marrow donors. At the time of sampling, all cohort members were nominally healthy, though unrecorded immune exposures were likely present. The donor was CMV seropositive and was included in the group of some 290 seropositive cohort members. Every donor gave a peripheral blood sample, and the peripheral blood mononuclear cells from that sample were used for TCR beta sequencing. The Qiagen DNeasy Blood Extraction Kit was used to extract genomic DNA from the blood cell samples. Broad study findings and their caveats: The classifier was reported to diagnose cytomegalovirus status with high specificity and sensitivity in both the original cohort and the validation cohort. According to a later analysis, most CMV-associated TCR beta chains appeared to be HLA-restricted, and the HLA associations seemed to be driven largely by CMV exposure. Most TCR sequences were observed very rarely across donors, whereas some public TCRs were present in many individuals. The study listed 150 to 200 TCR beta chains as associated with cytomegalovirus. Several of the top co-occurrence clusters appeared to be linked to parvovirus B19, influenza, CMV and Epstein-Barr virus, according to a later analysis. In an earlier analysis of 450 to 750 of the donors, most TCR beta V segments appeared in productive rearrangements about 90% or about 30% of the time, broadly matching IMGT annotations. Because the 87-base-pair reads could not distinguish some IMGT-functional V segments, including TRBV6-2 and TRBV6-3, those segments were excluded. An association between a missense DCLRE1C variant and V-gene and J-gene trimming of TCR beta chains was found in a later genetic analysis and replicated in an independent cohort. A later genetic analysis reported fewer N-insertions in productive TCRs among donors in an Asian-associated ancestry cluster than the roughly 620-donor mean. In a later analysis, the rate of TCR association differed among HLA loci, with DRB1 alleles having the most associated TCRs and HLA-C alleles having the fewest. Because HLA typing was missing for some donors at each locus, association tests included only the typed subset. A further reported finding was that TCR beta sequences accurately predicted the HLA-A and HLA-B alleles for most subjects in the first cohort. In vitro tests confirmed that a few of the cytomegalovirus-associated TCR beta chains recognize cytomegalovirus antigens. In a later analysis, HLA-associated TCR beta chains showed more clonal expansion and lower generation probabilities than non-associated chains that were equally common. In this cohort, only TCR beta chains were sequenced, and detectable features were limited by the absence of alpha or paired-chain data. A later analysis associated about 17,000 TCR beta sequences with specific HLA alleles at a false discovery rate of 0.05. A cluster of highly shared sequence variants was judged likely to represent a technical artifact of the sequencing pipeline. Immune exposure information for the cohort was limited to CMV serostatus. Because counts were too low, some 17 rarely observed V segments, including chromosome 9 orphons, were left out of the earlier analysis of some 600 of the donors. According to the authors, the approach could potentially be generalized to other disease states and immunological phenotypes. Sequencing depth was assumed to be roughly uniform across donors in the presence/absence analyses, though that assumption may not hold. Strong co-occurrence of HLA alleles, especially DR and DQ, made assigning TCR associations to individual alleles difficult. Linkage disequilibrium might explain the correlated functional status among segregating V segments, but an unknown experimental factor could not be excluded.

Library preparation employed the immunoSEQ multiplex PCR assay. For the multiplex PCR, a mixture combining 60 forward primers for TCR Vbeta segments and 13 reverse primers for TCR Jbeta segments was used. The CDR3 region of rearranged TCR beta genes was amplified from genomic DNA by a multiplex PCR assay. The amplified TCR beta libraries were sequenced on the Illumina HiSeq System as 87-base-pair reads. As for the original processing: Across the 670 or so repertoires, a later analysis counted 80 million or so unique TCR beta chains, approximately 10 million of which were shared by at least two donors. Raw reads were error-corrected and collapsed into unique sequences with a nearest-neighbor algorithm that merged closely related sequences to remove PCR and sequencing errors. CDR3 sequences were aligned to IMGT reference sequences to assign V, D and J gene segments. Each retained sequence needed at least a six-nucleotide match to both a V gene segment and a J gene segment. A rearrangement counted as productive if the CDR3 had no stop codons and remained in frame with V and J, and every other rearrangement counted as non-productive. CDR3 was defined by IMGT convention, running from the second conserved V-encoded cysteine to the conserved J-encoded phenylalanine. The earlier analysis of approximately 500 of the donors excluded sequences that lacked an unambiguous match to a single V gene segment. An earlier analysis of fewer than 750 of the donors called V segments functional above 56.7% productive rearrangements and segregating when the between-donor standard deviation exceeded 5%. A statistical classification framework was built for diagnosing cytomegalovirus status from the catalog of TCR beta chain sequences. In a later analysis, V and J genes were assigned by comparing TCR nucleotide sequences against IMGT/GENE-DB human TR gene sequences. Using the TCRdist pipeline, a later analysis assigned CDR3 sequences along with most-parsimonious VDJ recombination scenarios. In a later analysis, every TCR beta chain was defined by the combination of its CDR3 amino acid sequence and its V-gene family, and reads without a unique V-gene family were dropped. A later analysis removed roughly 590 highly shared, low-generation-probability nucleotide sequences to deal with suspected cross-contamination and a sequencing artifact. For each public chain, a later analysis derived a clonal expansion index from normalized ranks of inferred template counts within each repertoire. In a later analysis, generation probabilities were computed with a VDJ recombination model fitted to out-of-frame rearrangements, and the resulting probabilities were checked against IGoR. A later analysis scored TCR-TCR, TCR-HLA and TCR-CMV co-occurrence with hypergeometric tests, applying a repertoire-size bias correction to TCR pairs. To estimate false discovery rates, a later analysis permuted the HLA or CMV assignments 20 times. In a later analysis, co-occurring TCRs were grouped with DBSCAN, and TCRdist sequence similarity was added when clustering was performed within HLA-allele-positive subsets. Repertoires with fewer than 30,000 or more than 120,000 public chains were left out of co-occurrence clustering, as were about 5 repertoires with anomalous nucleotide sharing. Imported from immuneACCESS, the table was reduced by TCRdb to in-frame sequences with V and J called. These copies leave out some clones; in studies compared against another copy, an unresolved V gene accounts for under half, and the cause of the remainder is not known. V and J calls and clone size are copied from that table; D and trimming were computed from the DNA. The sample data list approximately 99,000 clones, and approximately 85% of these were observed just once. The ten top clones hold approximately 5.4% of the sample.

V loses 4 bases at its end and J loses 4 bases; junction bases beyond the gene matches: 6. The CDR3 has 14 amino acids, counting the end cysteine and phenylalanine. Only the CDR3 part of the read is kept: 42 bases, read in frame from the first base. From a lookup of the germline V gene, CDR1 and CDR2 are KGHSH and LQKENI. This sequence originates from a middle-aged man in good health and CMV-seropositive. The V and J segments used are TRBV18 and TRBJ2-7, with TRBD2 matching 8 junction bases. Source material: PBMCs. For the CDR3, the sequence is CASSLRSGSYEQYF. The DNA sequence follows: TGTGCCAGCTCACTGAGGAGCGGGAGTTACGAGCAGTACTTC.